The source of this T cell receptor beta chain is a study of T cell repertoires in cytomegalovirus infection. The overall study: CMV epitopes that were recently identified and HLA-C-restricted were used alongside well-studied HLA-B-restricted ones.

To note about this clonotype: What it binds is unknown.

Germline-derived CDR1 and CDR2 are SEHNR and FQNEAQ (reference sequence). V gave up 2 bases and J gave up 5 bases, with 12 bases separating them. There are 14 residues in the CDR3. One entry per CDR3 protein, called by TCRdb with MiXCR from the reads. This sample carries approximately 310,000 distinct CDR3 sequences, around 25% of them seen once, and the ten largest clones take about 14%. The sample consisted of cultured PBMCs, taken from culture after CMV antigen stimulation. This clonotype was sampled from a human donor in good health (CMV status not recorded). Some clones in this sample may be carry-over from other donors' samples. The V call is TRBV7-9, the J call TRBJ1-1; the D is unclear. In DNA, the CDR3 is TGTGCCAGCAGCTTATCTCGGGGTAGTACTGAAGCTTTCTTT. Its translation: CASSLSRGSTEAFF.